The entry below gives a single TCR beta chain sequence along with its context. Its antigen is currently unknown. Reverse transcription used about 0.45 to 1 ug RNA and random hexamers. The CDR3 of TCR beta was amplified by immunoSEQ multiplex PCR across 54 Vbeta and 13 Jbeta. TCRdb analysed the immunoSEQ multiplex PCR reads with MiXCR anew, one entry per CDR3 protein. The sample has 95,000 or so distinct CDR3 sequences, roughly 93% seen once. The sample originates from a study of CD8 T cells in Susac syndrome. Whole-study results and caveats: As acknowledged by the study, its TCR sequencing and HLA analysis included a relatively small number of individuals.

Purification of the CD8+ and CD4+ T cells relied on negative isolation, and TEMRA cells underwent FACS enrichment. CDR1 and CDR2 (germline): GTSNPN, SVGIG (reference sequence). V lost 0 bases and J lost 4; bases outside the gene matches: 5. The CDR3 is 14 amino acids. The source material was CD8+ T cells from PBMCs. The chain recombines TRBV30 with TRBJ1-2; 7 nucleotides agree with TRBD1. This sequence originates from a human donor in good health. CDR3 sequence: CAWSVGEGAYGYTF. Here the CDR3 DNA reads TGTGCCTGGAGTGTAGGCGAGGGGGCCTATGGCTACACCTTC.